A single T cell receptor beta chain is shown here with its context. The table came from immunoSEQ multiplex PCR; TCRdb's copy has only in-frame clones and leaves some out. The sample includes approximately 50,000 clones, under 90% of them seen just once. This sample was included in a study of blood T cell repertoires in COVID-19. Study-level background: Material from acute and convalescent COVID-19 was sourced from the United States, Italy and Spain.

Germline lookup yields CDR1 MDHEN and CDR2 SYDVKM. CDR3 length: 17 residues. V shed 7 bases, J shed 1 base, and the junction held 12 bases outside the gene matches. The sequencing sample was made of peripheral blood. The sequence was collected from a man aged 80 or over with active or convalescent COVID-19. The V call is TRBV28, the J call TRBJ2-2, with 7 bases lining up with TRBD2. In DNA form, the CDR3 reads TGTGCCAGCACCTTGGGAGGGAGACACGGGAACACCGGGGAGCTGTTTTTT. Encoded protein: CASTLGGRHGNTGELFF.